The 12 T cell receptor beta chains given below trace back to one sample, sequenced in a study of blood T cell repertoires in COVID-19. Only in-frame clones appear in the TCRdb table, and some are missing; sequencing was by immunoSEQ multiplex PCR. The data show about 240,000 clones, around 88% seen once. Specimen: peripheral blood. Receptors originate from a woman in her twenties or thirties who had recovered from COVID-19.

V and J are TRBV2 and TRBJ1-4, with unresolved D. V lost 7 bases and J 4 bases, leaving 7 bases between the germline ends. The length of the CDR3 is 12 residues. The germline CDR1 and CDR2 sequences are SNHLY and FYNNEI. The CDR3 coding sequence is TGTGCCAGCACTCAGTTTAATGAAAAACTGTTTTTT. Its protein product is CASTQFNEKLFF.

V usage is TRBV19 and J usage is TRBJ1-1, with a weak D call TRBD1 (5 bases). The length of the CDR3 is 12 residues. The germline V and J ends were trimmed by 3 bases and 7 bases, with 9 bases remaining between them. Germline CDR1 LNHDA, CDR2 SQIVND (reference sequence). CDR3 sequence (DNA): TGTGCCAGTAGTATTGTGGGGGGTGAAGCTTTCTTT. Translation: CASSIVGGEAFF.

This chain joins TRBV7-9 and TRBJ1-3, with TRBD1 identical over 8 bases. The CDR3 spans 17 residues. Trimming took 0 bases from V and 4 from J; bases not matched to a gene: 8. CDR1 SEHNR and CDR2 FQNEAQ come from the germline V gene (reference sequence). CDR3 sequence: CASSLALLDRGGNTIYF. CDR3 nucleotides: TGTGCCAGCAGCTTAGCACTTCTAGACAGGGGAGGAAACACCATATATTTT.

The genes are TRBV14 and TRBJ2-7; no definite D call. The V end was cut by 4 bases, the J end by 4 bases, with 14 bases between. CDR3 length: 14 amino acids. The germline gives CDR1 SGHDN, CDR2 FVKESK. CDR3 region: CASSPLVVSYEQYF. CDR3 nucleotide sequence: TGTGCCAGCAGCCCCCTGGTAGTTTCGTACGAGCAGTACTTC.

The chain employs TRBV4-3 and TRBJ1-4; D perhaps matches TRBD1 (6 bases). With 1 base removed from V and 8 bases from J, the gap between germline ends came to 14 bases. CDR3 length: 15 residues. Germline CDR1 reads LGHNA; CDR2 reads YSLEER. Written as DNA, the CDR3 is TGCGCCAGCAGCCAAGGTTCAGGGGAAGGGGAAAAACTGTTTTTT. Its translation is CASSQGSGEGEKLFF.

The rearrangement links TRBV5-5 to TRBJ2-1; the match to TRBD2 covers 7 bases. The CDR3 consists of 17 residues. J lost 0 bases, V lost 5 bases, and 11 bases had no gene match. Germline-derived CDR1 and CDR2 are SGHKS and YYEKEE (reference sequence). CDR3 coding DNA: TGTGCCAGCAGATTTGTCCAACTAGCGTCCTCCTACAATGAGCAGTTCTTC. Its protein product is CASRFVQLASSYNEQFF.

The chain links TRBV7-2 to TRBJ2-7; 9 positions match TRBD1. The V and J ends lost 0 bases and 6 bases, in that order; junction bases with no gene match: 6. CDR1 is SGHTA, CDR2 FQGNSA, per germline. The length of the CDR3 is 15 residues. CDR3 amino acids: CASSLAGQGFSEQYF. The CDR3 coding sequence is TGTGCCAGCAGCTTAGCGGGACAGGGATTTTCCGAGCAGTACTTC.

Here the CDR3 reads CASSQRRQGETQYF. The CDR3 DNA sequence: TGTGCCAGCAGCCAAAGACGGCAGGGGGAGACCCAGTACTTC. The chain joins TRBV4-2 to TRBJ2-5; perhaps TRBD1 as D (6 bases). The CDR3 has 14 amino acids. The germline V and J ends were trimmed by 2 bases and 5 bases, with 12 bases remaining between them. Looked up from germline, CDR1 is LGHNA and CDR2 is YNFKEQ.

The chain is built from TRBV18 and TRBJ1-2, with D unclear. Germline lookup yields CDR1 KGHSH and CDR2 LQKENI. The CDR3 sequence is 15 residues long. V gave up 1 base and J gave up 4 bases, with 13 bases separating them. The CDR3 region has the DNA TGTGCCAGCTCACCACTCCAGGATAGTGGCTATGGCTACACCTTC. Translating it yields CASSPLQDSGYGYTF. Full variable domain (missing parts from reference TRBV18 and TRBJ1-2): NAGVMQNPRHLVRRRGQEARLRCSPMKGHSHVYWYRQLPEEGLKFMVYLQKENIIDESGMPKERFSAEFPKEGPSILRIQQVVRGDSAAYFCASSPLQDSGYGYTFGSGTRLTVV.

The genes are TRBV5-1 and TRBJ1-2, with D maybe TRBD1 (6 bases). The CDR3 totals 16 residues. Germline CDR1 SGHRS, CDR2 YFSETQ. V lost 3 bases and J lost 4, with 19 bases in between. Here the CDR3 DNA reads TGCGCCAGCAGCTCGGTCGGGCCAGGGGATATCTATGGCTACACCTTC. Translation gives CASSSVGPGDIYGYTF.

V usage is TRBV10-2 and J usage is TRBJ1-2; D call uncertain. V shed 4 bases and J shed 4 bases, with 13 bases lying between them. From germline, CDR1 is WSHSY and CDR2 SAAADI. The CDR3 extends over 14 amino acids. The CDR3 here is CASSGSSLSYGYTF. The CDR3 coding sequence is TGCGCCAGCAGTGGTAGCTCTCTTAGCTATGGCTACACCTTC.

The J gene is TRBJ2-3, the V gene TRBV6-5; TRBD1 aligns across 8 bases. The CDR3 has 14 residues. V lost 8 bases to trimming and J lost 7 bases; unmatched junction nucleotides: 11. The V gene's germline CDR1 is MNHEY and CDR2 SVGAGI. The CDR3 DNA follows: TGTGCCAGCCCTGGGAGGACAGGGACAAATACGCAGTATTTT. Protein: CASPGRTGTNTQYF.